There are many counts of the clone carrying this T cell receptor (beta chain). Both TRBC1 and TRBC2 were covered by a beta constant-region primer of two equimolar oligonucleotides. The ligated cDNA underwent four PCR rounds using SP2 and nested alpha and beta constant-region primers. TCRdb independently ran MiXCR on the UMI-ligation and nested PCR reads; one entry per CDR3 protein. Of about 82,000 distinct CDR3 sequences in the sample, over 8.5% were seen once. The sample is drawn from a study of naive and memory T cell subsets. Cells stained for CD3, CD4, CD8, CD45RA and CD27 were sorted into four subsets. The CDR3 is made up of 13 amino acids. Germline V gives CDR1 LNHDA, CDR2 SQIVND (reference sequence). The V gene lost 3 bases and the J gene lost 0 bases, with 3 bases spanning the gap.

The sequenced sample consisted of naive CD8+ T cells from blood. The sequence derives from a human donor in good health. The chain couples TRBV19 to TRBJ2-1; D ambiguous. The CDR3 nucleotides read TGTGCCAGTAGTATTAGCTCCTACAATGAGCAGTTCTTC. Amino acid sequence: CASSISSYNEQFF.